This T cell receptor (beta chain) derives from a study of cytomegalovirus exposure and HLA in healthy donors (dated by TCRdb to 2016 to 2017). The study in broad terms: According to an earlier analysis of a few hundred of the donors, roughly 180 million T cells yielded roughly 110 million unique TCR beta sequences and 276 Gb of sequence data. An early release that covered around 590 HLA-typed donors contained approximately 300 gigabases of sequencing data and roughly 84 million unique TCR sequences. The genetic ancestry cluster associated with self-reported Caucasian donors included roughly 84% of the roughly 360 genotyped donors. The aim of the study was to test whether cataloging public T cell receptors could identify signatures of past pathogen exposure. The study used immunosequencing to profile the T cell repertoires of 666 subjects and linked those repertoires to cytomegalovirus serostatus. Along with the roughly 670-subject first cohort, a separate validation cohort of around 110 different subjects was used. High-throughput TCR immunosequencing, statistical association of individual TCRs with disease status, and machine learning were combined to predict cytomegalovirus infection status. In a later analysis, previously published TCR beta repertoires from more than 500 donors were re-analyzed and high-resolution HLA genotyping was added so that TCR occurrence patterns could be studied. Rather than drawing on any new phenotypic data, the later analysis identified candidate immune exposures from TCR beta sequences and the way those sequences occurred across donors. An earlier analysis of a few hundred of the donors applied high-throughput TCR beta sequencing to assess whether each TCR beta V gene segment acted as functional or pseudogenic. Donor age, sex, ethnicity and CMV serostatus were collected together with the repertoire data. Genome-wide SNP genotypes for about 65% of the 666 donors were used in a later genetic analysis, which treated that subset as a discovery cohort. All discovery cohort repertoires had been generated on a single sequencing platform. HLA typing included class I and class II loci at four-digit resolution. Typing coverage differed by locus: A, B, C, DRB1 and DQB1 were typed in about 629-630 donors, DQA1 in about 510, DPA1 in 600 to 610, and DPB1 in just under 480. About five DR-DQ haplotypes were treated as single units for association and clustering because of strong linkage in the cohort. On average, 235,054 unique TCR beta nucleotide sequences were sequenced per donor among 398 genotyped donors of the cohort, with 15% to 20% of those sequences being non-productive. The paper as a whole reports these results and caveats: A cluster of highly shared sequence variants was judged likely to be a technical artifact of the sequencing pipeline. A further reported finding was that TCR beta sequences accurately predicted the HLA-A and HLA-B alleles for most subjects in the first cohort. A later analysis found that TCR association rates varied across HLA loci, with DRB1 alleles showing the most associated TCRs and HLA-C alleles the fewest. Because the 87-base-pair reads could not distinguish some IMGT-functional V segments, including TRBV6-2 and TRBV6-3, those segments were excluded. For the cohort, immune exposure information was limited to CMV serostatus. A later analysis reported that several top co-occurrence clusters appeared linked to parvovirus B19, influenza, CMV and Epstein-Barr virus. Correlated functional status among segregating V segments might reflect linkage disequilibrium, but an unknown experimental factor could not be ruled out. Most TCR sequences were seen in very few donors, while some public TCRs were found in many individuals. According to the authors, the approach could potentially be generalized to other disease states and immunological phenotypes. Broadly in line with IMGT annotations, most TCR beta V segments showed up in productive rearrangements about 87% or about 30% of the time in an earlier analysis of 450 to 750 of the donors. When HLA alleles, especially DR and DQ, strongly co-occurred, attributing TCR associations to individual alleles was difficult. Roughly uniform sequencing depth across donors was assumed in presence/absence analyses, although this assumption may not hold. A later genetic analysis reported fewer N-insertions in productive TCRs among donors in an Asian-associated ancestry cluster than the approximately 670-donor mean. In a later analysis, around 17,000 TCR beta sequences were associated with specific HLA alleles at a false discovery rate of 0.05. A later genetic analysis associated a missense DCLRE1C variant with V-gene and J-gene trimming of TCR beta chains, and an independent cohort replicated the association. This cohort had only TCR beta chains sequenced, and the lack of alpha or paired-chain data limited which features could be detected. Because counts were too low, some 17 rarely observed V segments, including chromosome 9 orphons, were left out of the earlier analysis of 587 of the donors. Because HLA typing was unavailable for some donors at each locus, only the typed subset was used in association tests. In both the original and validation cohorts, the classifier was reported to diagnose cytomegalovirus status with high specificity and sensitivity. A later analysis found that most CMV-associated TCR beta chains appeared HLA-restricted, with HLA associations seemingly driven largely by CMV exposure. In vitro tests confirmed that three of the cytomegalovirus-associated TCR beta chains recognize cytomegalovirus antigens. Compared with equally common non-associated chains, HLA-associated TCR beta chains in a later analysis were more clonally expanded and had lower generation probabilities. The study gave a list of 150 to 200 TCR beta chains associated with cytomegalovirus.

Of note for this clone: Its antigen specificity is not known.

The cohort consisted of 670 or so healthy bone marrow donors. Cohort members were all nominally healthy when sampled, although unrecorded immune exposures were likely present. The donor tested CMV seropositive, placing the donor among the 290 or so seropositive members of the cohort. Every donor gave a peripheral blood sample, and the peripheral blood mononuclear cells from that sample were used for TCR beta sequencing. The Qiagen DNeasy Blood Extraction Kit was used to extract genomic DNA from the blood cell samples. The library was generated by the immunoSEQ multiplex PCR assay. The multiplex PCR relied on a mix of 60 forward primers for TCR Vbeta segments and 13 reverse primers for TCR Jbeta segments. The CDR3 region of rearranged TCR beta genes was amplified from genomic DNA by a multiplex PCR assay. The amplified TCR beta libraries were sequenced on the Illumina HiSeq System as 87-base-pair reads. In the authors' own workflow: In a later analysis, some 80 million unique TCR beta chains were counted across the roughly 610 repertoires, and roughly 11 million of these chains were shared by at least two donors. A nearest-neighbor algorithm error-corrected the raw reads and collapsed the reads into unique sequences, merging closely related sequences to remove PCR and sequencing errors. V, D and J gene segments were assigned by aligning CDR3 sequences to IMGT reference sequences. For a sequence to be retained, a match of at least six nucleotides was required to both a V gene segment and a J gene segment. A rearrangement was called productive if the CDR3 had no stop codons and remained in frame with V and J, and every other rearrangement was called non-productive. CDR3 was defined by IMGT convention, running from the second conserved V-encoded cysteine to the conserved J-encoded phenylalanine. Sequences without an unambiguous match to a single V gene segment were excluded from the earlier analysis of about 640 of the donors. In an earlier analysis of more than 500 of the donors, a V segment was called functional when productive rearrangements were above 56.7%, and segregating when the standard deviation between donors exceeded 5%. To diagnose cytomegalovirus status from the catalog of TCR beta chain sequences, a statistical classification framework was built. V and J gene assignment, in a later analysis, came from comparing TCR nucleotide sequences with IMGT/GENE-DB human TR gene sequences. In a later analysis, CDR3 sequences and most-parsimonious VDJ recombination scenarios were assigned using the TCRdist pipeline. In a later analysis, each TCR beta chain was defined by its CDR3 amino acid sequence together with its V-gene family, and reads without a unique V-gene family were excluded. To address suspected cross-contamination and a sequencing artifact, a later analysis removed approximately 600 highly shared, low-generation-probability nucleotide sequences. In a later analysis, a clonal expansion index was calculated for each public chain from normalized within-repertoire ranks of inferred template counts. A later analysis computed generation probabilities with a VDJ recombination model fitted to out-of-frame rearrangements, and checked the results against IGoR. A later analysis scored TCR-TCR, TCR-HLA and TCR-CMV co-occurrence with hypergeometric tests, applying a repertoire-size bias correction to TCR pairs. To estimate false discovery rates, a later analysis permuted the HLA or CMV assignments 20 times. In a later analysis, co-occurring TCRs were grouped with DBSCAN, and TCRdist sequence similarity was added when clustering was performed within HLA-allele-positive subsets. For co-occurrence clustering, repertoires with fewer than 30,000 or more than 120,000 public chains were excluded, along with four to six repertoires with anomalous nucleotide sharing. As stored in TCRdb, this immuneACCESS dataset retains in-frame rearrangements with V and J assigned. A fraction of the clones does not appear; measured against another copy, unresolved V genes explain less than half of the discrepancy, and the remainder lacks a known reason. V, J and clone size are taken as reported in that table, and D and trimming were inferred from the DNA itself. Per the sample table, the count is roughly 55,000 clones. The ten largest clones capture about 9.2% of the sample.

As encoded in the germline V gene, CDR1 is LGHNA while CDR2 is YNFKEQ. V is cut by 0 bases and J by 7 bases, and the space between the germline ends is 13 bases. The CDR3, from cysteine to phenylalanine, totals 16 residues. This entry keeps only the CDR3 DNA: 48 bases, framed from base 1. The material sequenced was PBMCs. The clonotype originates from a man in his forties or fifties in good health and CMV-seropositive. The rearranged chain carries TRBV4-2 and TRBJ1-6, with a weak D call of TRBD1 (5 bases match). The base sequence is TGTGCCAGCAGCCAAGATACGGCAGGGCGGAATTCACCCCTCCACTTT. Its coded protein is CASSQDTAGRNSPLHF.